A single sample gave rise to the 28 T cell receptor beta chains below, sequenced in a study of human T cells and chemical hapten exposure. A single record per CDR3 protein comes from TCRdb applying MiXCR to the RACE reads. Here the sample spans roughly 43,000 distinct CDR3 sequences, around a tenth being singletons. The time point: patch test 2, 6 weeks after DPC sensitization. The treatment is: therapeutic diphenylcyclopropenone sensitization with weekly scalp DPC. The authors extracted total RNA from unfractionated whole blood. This sample comprised whole blood, obtained in connection with sensitization to the hapten diphenylcyclopropenone (DPC). These receptors were collected from a woman in her 30s with alopecia areata. Some clones in this sample may be carry-over from other donors' samples.

In its sample, this clonotype was seen a few times. The chain is built from TRBV15 and TRBJ1-5, with D perhaps matching TRBD1 (6 bases). The ends were cut back, 5 bases at V and 0 bases at J, with 14 bases in the middle. Germline loops: CDR1 LNHNV, CDR2 YYDKDF (reference sequence). CDR3 size: 16 residues. CDR3 sequence (DNA): TGTGCCACCAGCGGAGCTCAGGGGAGTAGCAATCAGCCCCAGCATTTT. It yields the protein CATSGAQGSSNQPQHF.

Ten or more counts support this clonotype. V and J are TRBV12-5 and TRBJ2-5; 7 bases are a match to TRBD1. CDR1 and CDR2 from the germline V gene are LGHNT and FRNRAP. V was clipped by 6 bases and J by 5 bases; unmatched bases: 9. The CDR3 runs 14 residues. The CDR3: CASGPGTEVETQYF. The CDR3 DNA reads TGTGCTAGTGGACCCGGGACAGAAGTTGAGACCCAGTACTTC. Full variable domain (rest looked up from reference TRBV12-5 and TRBJ2-5): DARVTQTPRHKVTEMGQEVTMRCQPILGHNTVFWYRQTMMQGLELLAYFRNRAPLDDSGMPKDRFSAEMPDATLATLKIQPSEPRDSAVYFCASGPGTEVETQYFGPGTRLLVL.

The J gene is TRBJ2-7, the V gene TRBV25-1; the D is unclear. The germline gives CDR1 MGHDK, CDR2 SYGVNS. CDR3 length: 12 residues. Trimming left V 2 bases short and J 6 bases short, with 8 bases between. CDR3 DNA: TGTGCCAGCAGTGAAATGGCTCGCGAGCAGTACTTC. Protein product: CASSEMAREQYF.

The V and J genes are TRBV29-1 and TRBJ1-2; D may be TRBD1 (5 bases). The CDR3 sequence is 15 residues long. Germline-derived CDR1 and CDR2 are SQVTM and ANQGSEA. Between the trimmed V and J ends, which lost 7 bases and 4 bases, there was a span of 22 bases. The CDR3 coding sequence is TGCAGCGCCGTCCTTGCCCTTCAGGGCTCCTATGGCTACACCTTC. Protein sequence: CSAVLALQGSYGYTF.

This clonotype was observed a few times. The chain couples TRBV30 to TRBJ1-1; a possible D gene is TRBD1 (5 bases). This CDR3 has 14 residues. Trimming shortened V by 0 bases and J by 4 bases, and 12 bases separated the two germline ends. Germline lookup yields CDR1 GTSNPN and CDR2 SVGIG (reference sequence). CDR3 amino acids: CAWSVPGAVTEAFF. The CDR3 nucleotides are TGTGCCTGGAGTGTACCTGGGGCAGTCACTGAAGCTTTCTTT.

The table lists this clonotype with a few counts. The chain links TRBV29-1 to TRBJ1-1, with a tentative D call TRBD1 (5 bases). The germline V and J ends were trimmed by 5 bases and 8 bases, with 12 bases remaining between them. Germline values: CDR1 SQVTM, CDR2 ANQGSEA. This CDR3 is built from 11 residues. CDR3 protein: CSVPEGREAFF. The DNA for the CDR3 is TGCAGCGTTCCGGAGGGGCGGGAAGCTTTCTTT. Looking up the rest from reference TRBV29-1 and TRBJ1-1 gives the full variable domain: SAVISQKPSRDICQRGTSLTIQCQVDSQVTMMFWYRQQPGQSLTLIATANQGSEATYESGFVIDKFPISRPNLTFSTLTVSNMSPEDSSIYLCSVPEGREAFFGQGTRLTVV.

Only one count was recorded for this clonotype. This chain joins TRBV18 and TRBJ1-6; D uncertain. The CDR3 has 13 residues. CDR1 KGHSH and CDR2 LQKENI come from the germline V gene. Trimming shortened V by 4 bases and J by 7 bases, and 8 bases separated the two germline ends. The CDR3 protein is CASSQDGNSPLHF. The CDR3 DNA sequence: TGTGCCAGCTCACAGGACGGAAATTCACCCCTCCACTTT. The variable domain in full, completed from reference TRBV18 and TRBJ1-6, reads NAGVMQNPRHLVRRRGQEARLRCSPMKGHSHVYWYRQLPEEGLKFMVYLQKENIIDESGMPKERFSAEFPKEGPSILRIQQVVRGDSAAYFCASSQDGNSPLHFGNGTRLTVT.

This clonotype has more than one count but fewer than ten. V gene TRBV5-1 combines with J gene TRBJ1-3; tentatively, D is TRBD1 (5 bases). V gave up 4 bases and J gave up 0 bases, with 17 bases separating them. The CDR3 contains 17 residues. The germline V gene encodes CDR1 SGHRS and CDR2 YFSETQ. The CDR3 DNA is TGCGCCAGCAGCCGGGGGGACGGAAGTTTCTCTGGAAACACCATATATTTT. It encodes CASSRGDGSFSGNTIYF.

The V gene is TRBV7-2, the J gene TRBJ2-3; D is uncertain. The V end was cut by 1 base, the J end by 5 bases, with 10 bases between. Germline V CDR1 and CDR2: SGHTA, FQGNSA. The CDR3 has 14 residues. DNA of the CDR3: TGTGCCAGCAGCTTAGATTGGGGTGTAGATACGCAGTATTTT. It translates to CASSLDWGVDTQYF. Complete variable domain (other parts from reference TRBV7-2 and TRBJ2-3): GAGVSQSPSNKVTEKGKDVELRCDPISGHTALYWYRQSLGQGLEFLIYFQGNSAPDKSGLPSDRFSAERTGGSVSTLTIQRTQQEDSAVYLCASSLDWGVDTQYFGPGTRLTVL.

J is TRBJ1-3 and V is TRBV11-2, with TRBD1 identical over 8 bases. There are 15 residues in the CDR3. V trimming: 5 bases; J trimming: 2 bases; junction bases outside the gene matches: 5. CDR1 and CDR2 (germline): SGHAT, FQNNGV. The DNA of the CDR3 is TGTGCCAGCAGCGTAAACAGGGGGGCTGGAAACACCATATATTTT. Amino acid sequence: CASSVNRGAGNTIYF.

This clonotype turned up a few times. The chain recombines TRBV2 with TRBJ1-1; D not resolved. There are 13 residues in the CDR3. CDR1 and CDR2 from the germline V gene are SNHLY and FYNNEI. Trimming pared 10 bases from V and 1 base from J, leaving 13 bases between. The DNA of the CDR3 is TGTGCCACCCAGCCGTGGCCGAACACTGAAGCTTTCTTT. This translates into CATQPWPNTEAFF. The variable domain in full, completed from reference TRBV2 and TRBJ1-1, reads EPEVTQTPSHQVTQMGQEVILRCVPISNHLYFYWYRQILGQKVEFLVSFYNNEISEKSEIFDDQFSVERPDGSNFTLKIRSTKLEDSAMYFCATQPWPNTEAFFGQGTRLTVV.

The chain carries TRBV7-2 and TRBJ2-2, with D possibly called TRBD1 or TRBD2 (6 bases each). CDR1 and CDR2 from the germline V gene are SGHTA and FQGNSA. Trimming cost V 5 bases and J 8 bases, with 15 bases left between them. The CDR3 sequence is 14 residues long. The CDR3, as DNA: TGTGCCAGCAGCAGGGGGGCGAGTTTAGGGGAGCTGTTTTTT. It is translated as CASSRGASLGELFF.

CDR3 region: CASSQDPYAGTEPNTEAFF. CDR3 DNA: TGTGCCAGCAGCCAAGATCCCTATGCAGGGACTGAACCGAACACTGAAGCTTTCTTT. The chain combines TRBV3-1 with TRBJ1-1, with D maybe TRBD1 (5 bases). V was shortened by 0 bases and J by 1 base, with 21 bases between the two germline ends. The CDR3 length is 19 residues. CDR1 LGHDT and CDR2 YNNKEL come from the germline V gene (reference sequence).

This clonotype was picked up many times. The chain carries TRBV5-6 and TRBJ2-7; 12 bases are a match to TRBD1. Trimming removed 5 bases from V and 3 bases from J; junction bases left unmatched: 6. This CDR3 region has 15 residues. CDR1 SGHDT and CDR2 YYEEEE come from the germline V gene. The chain's CDR3 is CASRDGTGGFYEQYF. The CDR3 nucleotides read TGTGCCAGCAGGGACGGGACAGGGGGCTTCTACGAGCAGTACTTC.

With respect to this clonotype: This sequence may be a read error, since a much larger clone differs from it by one base. The V call is TRBV28, the J call TRBJ2-4; no definite D call. CDR3 size: 17 residues. Germline V CDR1 and CDR2: MDHEN, SYDVKM. The V end was cut by 5 bases, the J end by 3 bases, with 20 bases between. CDR3 nucleotides: TGTGCCAGCAGTCCGCTCTGGTCAGGCCTAGACAAAAACATTCAGTACTTC. This encodes CASSPLWSGLDKNIQYF.

This clonotype was seen ten or more times. This chain uses TRBV5-1 with TRBJ1-1; 7 bases align to TRBD1. CDR3 size: 16 residues. Germline values: CDR1 SGHRS, CDR2 YFSETQ. Losses at the gene ends were 4 bases for V and 5 bases for J; bases not matched to a gene: 14. The CDR3 region has the DNA TGCGCCAGCAGCCCGACAGGGATCCTGGACTTGACTGAAGCTTTCTTT. Its protein is CASSPTGILDLTEAFF.

As regards this clonotype: The DNA is left out, because the CDR3 cannot be placed on it with certainty; the CDR3 is given as TCRdb lists it. The chain uses TRBV12-3 or TRBV12-4 and TRBJ1-4; the table's D call, TRBD1, has no DNA check behind it. Both ends counted, the CDR3 spans 14 residues. CDR3 in amino acids: CASSLSGGMKNCFF.

This clonotype came up a few times. The genes are TRBV5-1 and TRBJ2-1; the match to TRBD1 covers 8 bases. CDR1 and CDR2 from the germline V gene are SGHRS and YFSETQ. The CDR3 extends over 15 amino acids. Losses at the gene ends were 0 bases for V and 8 bases for J; bases not matched to a gene: 7. CDR3 nucleotides: TGCGCCAGCAGCTTGGTTGGACAGGGTTTGCATGAGCAGTTCTTC. Protein: CASSLVGQGLHEQFF.

This clonotype was counted only a few times. This rearrangement joins TRBV7-2 to TRBJ2-2; no definite D call. CDR1 SGHTA and CDR2 FQGNSA come from the germline V gene. The CDR3 runs 16 residues. Trimming removed 5 bases at V and 4 bases at J, with 17 bases between. Written as DNA, the CDR3 is TGTGCCAGCAGCGCGTGGGCACCTAGGGTCACCGGGGAGCTGTTTTTT. It yields the protein CASSAWAPRVTGELFF.

This clonotype occurred many times. J is TRBJ1-2 and V is TRBV6-1, with D uncertain. This CDR3 spans 14 amino acids. The germline gives CDR1 MNHNS, CDR2 SASEGT. Between the trimmed V and J ends, which lost 7 bases and 1 base, there was a span of 13 bases. CDR3 region: CASTSRTDNYGYTF. The CDR3 nucleotides are TGTGCCAGCACTAGTAGGACTGATAACTATGGCTACACCTTC.

This clonotype was observed a handful of times. The chain couples TRBV7-2 to TRBJ1-2; D call uncertain. This CDR3 has 13 amino acids. Per the germline V gene, CDR1 is SGHTA and CDR2 is FQGNSA. Deletions cut 7 bases from V and 5 bases from J, with 14 bases between. For the CDR3, the DNA is TGTGCCAGCACCCTCGCTAGGGAGTATGGCTACACCTTC. This gives the protein CASTLAREYGYTF.

The chain combines TRBV12-3 or TRBV12-4 with TRBJ2-1; D may be TRBD1 (7 bases). V shed 6 bases and J shed 2 bases, with 11 bases lying between them. This CDR3 comprises 14 residues. DNA of the CDR3: TGTGCCAGCAGCCAGGGGGAGGCCTACAATGAGCAGTTCTTC. Protein product: CASSQGEAYNEQFF.

This clonotype was seen only a few times. V gene TRBV6-5 combines with J gene TRBJ1-1; 7 bases fit TRBD1. Germline V gene data show CDR1 as MNHEY and CDR2 as SVGAGI. The CDR3 has 13 amino acids. V dropped 6 bases and J dropped 4; count of bases not matched to a gene: 5. CDR3 amino acids: CASRNRGLTEAFF. DNA of the CDR3: TGTGCCAGCAGAAACAGGGGACTCACTGAAGCTTTCTTT.

This clonotype has at least ten counts. The chain uses TRBV10-3 and TRBJ2-7; 8 bases agree with TRBD1. The CDR3 has 13 amino acids. Germline CDR1 ENHRY, CDR2 SYGVKD. With 7 bases clipped from V and 4 bases from J, the junction kept 6 bases outside the gene matches. The CDR3 is CAIKPGQVYEQYF. The CDR3 bases are TGTGCCATCAAACCGGGACAGGTGTACGAGCAGTACTTC.

The chain links TRBV11-2 to TRBJ1-1; D gene unclear. Trimming cost V 0 bases and J 1 base, with 6 bases left between them. The CDR3 is made up of 14 amino acids. Germline V gene lookup returns CDR1 SGHAT and CDR2 FQNNGV. The DNA of the CDR3 is TGTGCCAGCAGCTTAGATGGGTGGAACACTGAAGCTTTCTTT. Its protein is CASSLDGWNTEAFF.

The V and J genes are TRBV20-1 and TRBJ2-1; 10 nucleotides align to TRBD2. J lost 4 bases, V lost 3 bases, and 6 bases had no gene match. CDR3 size: 15 residues. Germline V gene data show CDR1 as DFQATT and CDR2 as SNEGSKA (reference sequence). Written as DNA, the CDR3 is TGCAGTGCTAGGGCTAGCGGGGGAGAGTACAATGAGCAGTTCTTC. It encodes CSARASGGEYNEQFF.

In this sample, this clonotype turned up many times. This chain connects TRBV12-3 or TRBV12-4 to TRBJ2-2; 9 bases align to TRBD1. The trim removed 6 bases at V and 7 bases at J, leaving 9 bases unmatched. The CDR3 covers 15 residues. In nucleotides, the CDR3 is TGTGCCAGCAGCACCGGGACAGGGAAGGTCGGGGAGCTGTTTTTT. Translating gives CASSTGTGKVGELFF.

This clonotype has a count of ten or more. J is TRBJ2-2 and V is TRBV7-2; D could derive from TRBD1 or TRBD2 (5 bases each). Deletions cut 1 base from V and 5 bases from J, with 17 bases between. Germline CDR1 reads SGHTA; CDR2 reads FQGNSA. This CDR3 spans 17 amino acids. The CDR3 DNA is TGTGCCAGCAGCTTAGTTAACAGGAGAGGGCAGACCGGGGAGCTGTTTTTT. Translation: CASSLVNRRGQTGELFF.